The T cell receptor beta chain described here comes from a study of blood T cell repertoires in COVID-19. Clones were read by immunoSEQ multiplex PCR, and TCRdb kept only the in-frame ones, dropping some. The sample lists some 100,000 clones, around 87% seen once, with roughly a sixth in the top ten. The receptor comes from a human donor in a cohort sampled during active COVID-19. The specimen was peripheral blood.

CDR3: CASSPRTGETEAFF. The CDR3 DNA follows: TGCGCCAGCAGCCCCCGAACAGGGGAAACTGAAGCTTTCTTT. V is TRBV5-1 and J is TRBJ1-1, with 7 bases lining up with TRBD1. Germline assignment: CDR1 SGHRS and CDR2 YFSETQ. With V trimmed by 4 bases and J by 5 bases, 8 bases remained unmatched. This CDR3 is 14 amino acids long.